The 27 T cell receptor beta chains below were found in one sample sequenced in a study of T-cell memory formation after mild COVID-19 (dated by TCRdb to the early 2020s). The method behind the library was 5' RACE. The listed sequencing device is Illumina NovaSeq 6000. TCRdb trimmed the raw reads at Q25, called clones with MiXCR and kept productive beta chains. Each entry merges the rows of one CDR3 protein and shows their most common DNA and genes. For this sample there are hundreds of thousands of distinct CDR3 sequences; over 15% appear just once. The ten top clones hold 7.5% to 10% of the sample. The sequenced material came from PBMCs or a T cell subset sorted from them (not recorded which). The receptors come from an adult woman who had mild COVID-19 (a few samples of this study predate the infection). The sample titles of this study are shuffled in the database, so cell type and time point are left out; the donor was told from shared clones.

The rearrangement uses TRBV6-5 and TRBJ2-1; 8 bases agree with TRBD1. The trim removed 6 bases at V and 0 bases at J, leaving 4 bases unmatched. This CDR3 contains 15 residues. Germline CDR1 and CDR2: MNHEY and SVGAGI. In DNA, the CDR3 is TGTGCCAGCAGGTGGACAGGGAGCTCCTACAATGAGCAGTTCTTC. Protein product: CASRWTGSSYNEQFF.

The V and J genes are TRBV4-1 and TRBJ1-1, with D unresolved. The CDR3 loop spans 14 amino acids. V lost 7 bases to trimming and J lost 4 bases, with 16 bases between them. CDR1 and CDR2 (germline): MGHRA, YSYEKL. The CDR3, as DNA: TGCGCCAGCACCTCGACTCCTGTCGTCACTGAAGCTTTCTTT. Its protein product is CASTSTPVVTEAFF.

The sample holds a few counts of this clonotype. V usage is TRBV12-3 or TRBV12-4 and J usage is TRBJ2-1; TRBD2 matches at 8 bases. CDR3 length: 14 amino acids. V gave up 3 bases and J gave up 5 bases; unmatched junction bases: 3. DNA for the CDR3: TGTGCCAGCAGTTTCACTAGCGGCCACAATGAGCAGTTCTTC. It is translated as CASSFTSGHNEQFF.

The chain employs TRBV15 and TRBJ1-1, with 12 bases lining up with TRBD1. From germline, CDR1 is LNHNV and CDR2 YYDKDF (reference sequence). The J segment lost 1 base and the V segment lost 4 bases, leaving 4 bases of the junction unmatched. CDR3 length equals 16 residues. The CDR3 here is CATSTGTGGWNTEAFF. The CDR3 DNA follows: TGTGCCACCAGCACAGGGACAGGGGGCTGGAACACTGAAGCTTTCTTT.

This clonotype was found a few times. V is TRBV12-3 or TRBV12-4 and J is TRBJ2-6; 10 bases match TRBD2. V was pared by 5 bases and J by 0 bases, with 7 bases of the junction left unmatched. The CDR3 is 18 residues long. CDR3 amino acids: CASSPSAGGNSGANVLTF. In nucleotides, the CDR3 is TGTGCCAGCAGTCCGTCAGCGGGGGGGAACTCTGGGGCCAACGTCCTGACTTTC.

This chain uses TRBV4-2 with TRBJ1-2, with 8 bases lining up with TRBD1. From germline, CDR1 is LGHNA and CDR2 YNFKEQ. V was pared by 3 bases and J by 8 bases, with 5 bases of the junction left unmatched. The CDR3 is made up of 13 amino acids. The CDR3 loop reads CASSQGTGGGYTF. The CDR3 bases are TGTGCCAGCAGCCAGGGGACAGGCGGAGGCTACACCTTC.

The chain combines TRBV20-1 with TRBJ1-2; 9 bases match TRBD1. The CDR3 consists of 14 residues. Germline V gene data show CDR1 as DFQATT and CDR2 as SNEGSKA (reference sequence). V shed 5 bases, J shed 0 bases, and the junction held 4 bases outside the gene matches. CDR3 sequence: CSAGTGFTNYGYTF. CDR3 sequence (DNA): TGCAGTGCTGGGACAGGGTTTACTAACTATGGCTACACCTTC.

V and J are TRBV3-1 and TRBJ1-6; TRBD1 aligns across 7 bases. The CDR3 length is 18 residues. V trimming: 5 bases; J trimming: 4 bases; junction bases outside the gene matches: 14. Looked up from germline, CDR1 is LGHDT and CDR2 is YNNKEL (reference sequence). The CDR3 loop reads CASSYYSTGEAYNSPLHF. The CDR3 region has the DNA TGTGCCAGCAGCTACTACTCCACAGGGGAGGCGTATAATTCACCCCTCCACTTT.

This clonotype was detected only a few times. The rearrangement joins TRBV2 to TRBJ2-7; D not certain. V lost 6 bases, J lost 2 bases, and 14 bases lay in between. This CDR3 has 14 residues. Looked up from germline, CDR1 is SNHLY and CDR2 is FYNNEI. CDR3 sequence: CASRRSDGPYEQYF. The CDR3 coding sequence is TGTGCCAGCAGAAGAAGCGACGGACCCTACGAGCAGTACTTC.

This chain joins TRBV19 and TRBJ1-1; D perhaps matches TRBD1 (6 bases). This CDR3 comprises 17 residues. Germline V lookup: CDR1 LNHDA, CDR2 SQIVND (reference sequence). V was shortened by 6 bases and J by 0 bases, with 20 bases between the two germline ends. CDR3 coding DNA: TGTGCCAGTAGCCCAACAAAAACGACAGGAATGAACACTGAAGCTTTCTTT. It specifies CASSPTKTTGMNTEAFF.

This clonotype was found a few times. The gene calls are TRBV4-1 and TRBJ2-7; D is uncertain. The germline V gene has CDR1 MGHRA and CDR2 YSYEKL. V was trimmed by 2 bases and J by 4 bases, leaving 18 bases between them. The CDR3 extends over 16 amino acids. CDR3 sequence (DNA): TGCGCCAGCAGCCAACTCTCTAGAGCTTCGGCGTACGAGCAGTACTTC. This sequence encodes CASSQLSRASAYEQYF.

The rearrangement joins TRBV7-9 to TRBJ2-1, with 9 bases lining up with TRBD1. This CDR3 region has 15 residues. CDR1 SEHNR and CDR2 FQNEAQ come from the germline V gene (reference sequence). With 5 bases clipped from V and 6 bases from J, the junction kept 8 bases outside the gene matches. The CDR3 region is CASSLQGAGVNEQFF. The CDR3 DNA sequence: TGTGCCAGCAGCCTACAGGGGGCGGGTGTCAATGAGCAGTTCTTC.

The J gene is TRBJ1-1, the V gene TRBV9; D is unresolved. Trimming removed 0 bases from V and 0 bases from J, with 6 bases in between. The CDR3 spans 14 residues. Germline CDR1 and CDR2: SGDLS and YYNGEE. The CDR3 region is CASSVEDLNTEAFF. The CDR3 DNA reads TGTGCCAGCAGCGTAGAAGACCTGAACACTGAAGCTTTCTTT.

The J gene is TRBJ2-4, the V gene TRBV2; D is perhaps TRBD2 (5 bases). The V and J ends lost 4 bases and 6 bases respectively, with 10 bases between them. Germline V CDR1 and CDR2: SNHLY, FYNNEI. CDR3 length: 13 amino acids. Here the CDR3 reads CASSVEEGNIQYF. CDR3 DNA sequence: TGTGCCAGCAGTGTCGAAGAGGGAAACATTCAGTACTTC.

J is TRBJ1-1 and V is TRBV12-3 or TRBV12-4; D is undetermined. Trimming cost V 7 bases and J 1 base, with 7 bases left between them. The CDR3 totals 12 residues. CDR3 DNA: TGTGCCAGCACCCTCGGGAACACTGAAGCTTTCTTT. Its protein is CASTLGNTEAFF.

The DNA of the CDR3 is TGTGCCAGCAGCGAGGGAGACAGGGAAGATACGCAGTATTTT. Translated: CASSEGDREDTQYF. The rearrangement joins TRBV7-9 to TRBJ2-3, with 7 nucleotides matching TRBD1. V shed 5 bases, J shed 5 bases, and the junction held 7 bases outside the gene matches. The CDR3 is 14 amino acids. Germline values: CDR1 SEHNR, CDR2 FQNEAQ (reference sequence).

The J gene is TRBJ2-2, the V gene TRBV6-1; D is perhaps TRBD2 (6 bases). CDR1 MNHNS and CDR2 SASEGT come from the germline V gene. CDR3 length: 14 residues. V was clipped by 7 bases and J by 3 bases, with 12 bases between them. The CDR3 sequence is CASIPGVDTGELFF. In nucleotides, the CDR3 is TGTGCCAGCATCCCGGGGGTTGACACCGGGGAGCTGTTTTTT.

V usage is TRBV7-2 and J usage is TRBJ1-1, with D possibly TRBD1 on 6 matching bases. Deletions cut 1 base from V and 0 bases from J, with 21 bases between. This CDR3 is built from 19 residues. From germline, CDR1 is SGHTA and CDR2 FQGNSA. The CDR3 protein is CASSLEPFRGRRMNTEAFF. In DNA, the CDR3 is TGTGCCAGCAGCTTAGAGCCCTTCCGGGGGCGCAGAATGAACACTGAAGCTTTCTTT.

The chain employs TRBV20-1 and TRBJ2-7; 10 bases are shared with TRBD1. The CDR3 loop spans 14 amino acids. The junction had 3 bases not matched to a gene; V was cut back by 1 base and J by 3 bases. Germline V lookup: CDR1 DFQATT, CDR2 SNEGSKA (reference sequence). CDR3 sequence: CSARGGQGFYEQYF. Written as DNA, the CDR3 is TGCAGTGCTAGAGGGGGACAGGGGTTCTACGAGCAGTACTTC.

In this sample, this clonotype turned up a few times. This chain links TRBV10-3 with TRBJ2-5; no clear D. CDR3 size: 11 residues. Per the germline V gene, CDR1 is ENHRY and CDR2 is SYGVKD. V was clipped by 0 bases and J by 7 bases, with 3 bases between them. The CDR3 loop reads CAISESGTQYF. The CDR3 coding sequence is TGTGCCATCAGTGAGTCGGGGACCCAGTACTTC.

J is TRBJ2-2 and V is TRBV18; TRBD2 aligns across 11 bases. V lost 3 bases to trimming and J lost 2 bases; unmatched junction nucleotides: 11. CDR3 length: 19 amino acids. Germline CDR1 and CDR2: KGHSH and LQKENI. The chain's CDR3 is CASSPTYTSGGLNTGELFF. Written as DNA, the CDR3 is TGTGCCAGCTCACCGACGTATACTAGCGGGGGCCTAAACACCGGGGAGCTGTTTTTT.

This chain joins TRBV12-3 or TRBV12-4 and TRBJ2-7; 9 nucleotides align to TRBD2. This CDR3 contains 15 residues. The V gene end was trimmed by 6 bases and the J gene end by 5 bases; junction bases not matched to a gene: 11. CDR3 region: CASSLIGAGGDEQYF. The CDR3 DNA sequence: TGTGCCAGCAGCCTTATCGGAGCGGGGGGCGACGAGCAGTACTTC.

This clonotype has more than one count but fewer than ten. The chain carries TRBV7-3 and TRBJ2-6; D is unclear. This CDR3 has 15 amino acids. Germline lookup yields CDR1 SGHTA and CDR2 FQGTGA. V lost 4 bases and J 0 bases, leaving 7 bases between the germline ends. The CDR3 loop reads CASSSQDSGANVLTF. The DNA of the CDR3 is TGTGCCAGCAGCTCCCAAGACTCTGGGGCCAACGTCCTGACTTTC.

The chain has TRBV5-5 and TRBJ2-4; tentative D call: TRBD1 (6 bases). CDR3 length equals 14 residues. Deletions cut 4 bases from V and 4 bases from J, with 12 bases between. Germline V gene lookup returns CDR1 SGHKS and CDR2 YYEKEE (reference sequence). Written as DNA, the CDR3 is TGTGCCAGCAGCCCGGTGAGGGGGAAAAACATTCAGTACTTC. Its translation is CASSPVRGKNIQYF.

This clonotype was detected a few times. The chain uses TRBV5-4 and TRBJ2-5; 8 bases line up with TRBD1. The CDR3 is 15 amino acids. Germline trimming cut 5 bases from V and 1 base from J; bases unmatched to any gene: 7. CDR1 SGHNT and CDR2 YYREEE come from the germline V gene (reference sequence). In nucleotides, the CDR3 is TGTGCCAGCAGGGAAACGGGGACAGGCCAAGAGACCCAGTACTTC. As protein: CASRETGTGQETQYF.

This rearrangement joins TRBV24-1 to TRBJ2-3; no definite D call. Germline V CDR1 and CDR2: KGHDR, SFDVKD. The CDR3 contains 13 residues. The ends were cut back, 1 base at V and 3 bases at J, with 4 bases in the middle. CDR3: CATSDFQTDTQYF. The CDR3, as DNA: TGTGCCACCAGTGATTTCCAGACAGATACGCAGTATTTT.

In this sample, this clonotype turned up a few times. V is TRBV5-4 and J is TRBJ2-7; D is perhaps TRBD2 (5 bases). Trimming removed 0 bases from V and 2 bases from J, with 15 bases in between. Germline V gene sequence: CDR1 SGHNT, CDR2 YYREEE (reference sequence). This CDR3 is 16 amino acids long. The CDR3 region has the DNA TGTGCCAGCAGCTTGGCCGAGAGGGATGGGGCCTACGAGCAGTACTTC. As protein: CASSLAERDGAYEQYF.